This T cell receptor (beta chain) was documented in a study of beta chain features in type 1 diabetes. Study results and caveats: The study found moderately but significantly shorter TCRB CDR3s in all four CD4+ subsets of Type 1 diabetes patients.

As every portion of the isolated RNA was reverse transcribed, the sequencing read expressed TCRB transcripts. The table came from immunoSEQ multiplex PCR; TCRdb's copy has only in-frame clones and leaves some out. This sample has 900,000 or so clones, with around a sixth found just once. About this clone: The antigen is undetermined.

Trimming shortened V by 2 bases and J by 5 bases, and 9 bases separated the two germline ends. CDR1 is SGHTA, CDR2 FQGTGA, per germline. The CDR3 is 13 amino acids. The receptor's source is a woman aged 18-29 years in good health. The chain uses TRBV7-3 and TRBJ1-1; D unclear. Specimen: naive CD4+ T cells from blood. DNA for the CDR3: TGTGCCAGCAGCTTAGCGGGAAGGACTGAAGCTTTCTTT. It codes for CASSLAGRTEAFF.